The table lists the clone carrying this T cell receptor (beta chain) with a few counts. Its specificity is unknown. Each of the donors was a healthy bone marrow donor. The sample comes from a study of cytomegalovirus exposure and HLA in healthy donors. Broader study findings: The classifier reportedly diagnosed cytomegalovirus status with high sensitivity and specificity. A later analysis linked a missense DCLRE1C variant to TCR beta V- and J-gene trimming.

V dropped 1 base and J dropped 5; count of bases not matched to a gene: 4. Germline assignment: CDR1 SGHTA and CDR2 FQGNSA. The CDR3 is 15 residues long. PCR used 60 Vbeta primers and 13 Jbeta primers. Clones were read by immunoSEQ multiplex PCR, and TCRdb kept only the in-frame ones, dropping some. The profile shows around 100,000 clones, 65% to 80% of them singletons. The origin of this receptor is a woman aged 18-30 years in good health and CMV-seropositive. The sequenced sample consisted of PBMCs. The chain employs TRBV7-2 and TRBJ1-2; TRBD1 aligns across 10 bases. The CDR3 loop reads CASSLEGTGVYGYTF. CDR3 DNA sequence: TGTGCCAGCAGCTTAGAGGGGACAGGGGTTTATGGCTACACCTTC.